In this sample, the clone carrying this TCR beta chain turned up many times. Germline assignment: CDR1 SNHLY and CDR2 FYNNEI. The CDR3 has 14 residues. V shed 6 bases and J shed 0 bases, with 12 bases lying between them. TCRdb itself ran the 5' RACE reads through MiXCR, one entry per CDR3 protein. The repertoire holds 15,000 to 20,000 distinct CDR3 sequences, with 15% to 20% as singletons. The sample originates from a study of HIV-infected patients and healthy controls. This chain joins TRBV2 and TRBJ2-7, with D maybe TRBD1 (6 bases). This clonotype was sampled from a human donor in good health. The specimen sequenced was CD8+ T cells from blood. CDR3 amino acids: CASSDRKNSYEQYF. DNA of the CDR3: TGTGCCAGCAGCGACAGGAAAAACTCCTACGAGCAGTACTTC.